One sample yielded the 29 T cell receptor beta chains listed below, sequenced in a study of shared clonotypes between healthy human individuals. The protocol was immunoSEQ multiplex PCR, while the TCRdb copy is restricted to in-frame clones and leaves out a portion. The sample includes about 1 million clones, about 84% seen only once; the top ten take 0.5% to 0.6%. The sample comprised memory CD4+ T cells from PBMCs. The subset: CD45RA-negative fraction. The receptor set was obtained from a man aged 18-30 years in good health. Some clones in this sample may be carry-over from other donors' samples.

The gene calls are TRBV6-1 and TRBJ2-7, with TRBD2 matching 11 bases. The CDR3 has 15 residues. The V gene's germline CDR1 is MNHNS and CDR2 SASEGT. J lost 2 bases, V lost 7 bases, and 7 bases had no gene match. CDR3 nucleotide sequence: TGTGCCAGCAAAAGGCTAGCGGGAGGACCCTACGAGCAGTACTTC. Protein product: CASKRLAGGPYEQYF.

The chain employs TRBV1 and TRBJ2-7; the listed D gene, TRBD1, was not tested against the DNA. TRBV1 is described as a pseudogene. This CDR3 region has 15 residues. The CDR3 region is CTSSQVSDRAYEQYF. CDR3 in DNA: TGCACCAGCAGCCAAGTCAGTGACAGGGCCTACGAGCAGTACTTC.

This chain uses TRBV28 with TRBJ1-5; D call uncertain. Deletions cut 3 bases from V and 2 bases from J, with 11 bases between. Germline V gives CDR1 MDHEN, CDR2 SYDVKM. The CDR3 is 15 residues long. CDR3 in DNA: TGTGCCAGCAGTTTTGTCGGGGAGGGCAATCAGCCCCAGCATTTT. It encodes CASSFVGEGNQPQHF.

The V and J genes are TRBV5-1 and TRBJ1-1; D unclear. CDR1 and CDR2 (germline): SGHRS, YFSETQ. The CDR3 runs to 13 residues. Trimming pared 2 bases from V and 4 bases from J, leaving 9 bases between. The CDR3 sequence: CASSLSGITEAFF. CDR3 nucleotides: TGCGCCAGCAGCTTATCCGGGATCACTGAAGCTTTCTTT.

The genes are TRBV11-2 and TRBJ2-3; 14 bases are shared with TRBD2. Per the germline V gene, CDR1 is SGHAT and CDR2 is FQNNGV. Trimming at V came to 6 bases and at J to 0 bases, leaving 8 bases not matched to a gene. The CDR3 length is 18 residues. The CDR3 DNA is TGTGCCAGCAGTAGGGGACTAGCGGGAGTCCCTAGCACAGATACGCAGTATTTT. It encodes CASSRGLAGVPSTDTQYF.

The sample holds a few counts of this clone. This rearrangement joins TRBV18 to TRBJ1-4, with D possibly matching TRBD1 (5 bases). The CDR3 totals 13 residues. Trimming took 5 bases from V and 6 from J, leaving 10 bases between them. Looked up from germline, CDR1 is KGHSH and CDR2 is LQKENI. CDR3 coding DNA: TGTGCCAGCTCAGAAGGGGCATATGAAAAACTGTTTTTT. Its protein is CASSEGAYEKLFF.

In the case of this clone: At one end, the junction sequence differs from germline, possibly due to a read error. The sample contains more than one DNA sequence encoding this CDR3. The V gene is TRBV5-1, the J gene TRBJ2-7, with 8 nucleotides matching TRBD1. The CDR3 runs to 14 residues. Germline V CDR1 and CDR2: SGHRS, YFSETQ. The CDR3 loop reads CASSPGGADYEQYF. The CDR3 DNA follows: TGTGCCAGCAGCCCAGGGGGCGCGGACTACGAGCAGTACTTC.

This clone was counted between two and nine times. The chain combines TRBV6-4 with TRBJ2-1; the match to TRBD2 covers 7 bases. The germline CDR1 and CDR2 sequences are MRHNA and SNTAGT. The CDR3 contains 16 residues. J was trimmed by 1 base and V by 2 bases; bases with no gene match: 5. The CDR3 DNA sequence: TGTGCCAGCAGTGACACGCTAGCGGTTTCCTACAATGAGCAGTTCTTC. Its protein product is CASSDTLAVSYNEQFF.

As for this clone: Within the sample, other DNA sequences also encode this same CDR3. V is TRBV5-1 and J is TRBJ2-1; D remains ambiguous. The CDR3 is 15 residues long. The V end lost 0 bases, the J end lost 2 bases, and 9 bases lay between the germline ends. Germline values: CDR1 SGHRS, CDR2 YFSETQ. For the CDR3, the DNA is TGCGCCAGCAGCTTGGGTCCGGAGCCCTACAATGAGCAGTTCTTC. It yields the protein CASSLGPEPYNEQFF.

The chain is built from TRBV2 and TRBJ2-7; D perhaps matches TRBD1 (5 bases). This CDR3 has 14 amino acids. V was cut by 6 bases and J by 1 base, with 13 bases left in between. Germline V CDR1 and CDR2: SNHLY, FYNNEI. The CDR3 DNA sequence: TGTGCCAGCAGGCAGGGTTCGGCGTCCTACGAGCAGTACTTC. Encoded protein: CASRQGSASYEQYF.

In DNA, the CDR3 is TGCGCCAGCAGCTTGGCGGGACAGGGGGAGGACTACACCTTC. This translates into CASSLAGQGEDYTF. The chain couples TRBV5-1 to TRBJ1-2, with TRBD1 matching 11 bases. The trim removed 0 bases at V and 10 bases at J, leaving 5 bases unmatched. Germline CDR1 is SGHRS and CDR2 is YFSETQ. CDR3 size: 14 residues.

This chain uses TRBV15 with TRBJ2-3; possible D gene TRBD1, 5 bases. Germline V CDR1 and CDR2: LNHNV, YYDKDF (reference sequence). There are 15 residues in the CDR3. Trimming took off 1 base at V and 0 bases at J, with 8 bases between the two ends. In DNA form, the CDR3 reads TGTGCCACCAGCAGAGTGGGGCGGAGCACAGATACGCAGTATTTT. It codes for CATSRVGRSTDTQYF. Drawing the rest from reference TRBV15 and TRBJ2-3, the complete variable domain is DAMVIQNPRYQVTQFGKPVTLSCSQTLNHNVMYWYQQKSSQAPKLLFHYYDKDFNNEADTPDNFQSRRPNTSFCFLDIRSPGLGDTAMYLCATSRVGRSTDTQYFGPGTRLTVL.

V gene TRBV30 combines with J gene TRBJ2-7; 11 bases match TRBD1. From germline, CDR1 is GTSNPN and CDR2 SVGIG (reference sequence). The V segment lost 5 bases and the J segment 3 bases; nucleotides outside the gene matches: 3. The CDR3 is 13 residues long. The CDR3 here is CAWGTGGRYEQYF. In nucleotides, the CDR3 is TGTGCCTGGGGGACAGGGGGGCGCTACGAGCAGTACTTC.

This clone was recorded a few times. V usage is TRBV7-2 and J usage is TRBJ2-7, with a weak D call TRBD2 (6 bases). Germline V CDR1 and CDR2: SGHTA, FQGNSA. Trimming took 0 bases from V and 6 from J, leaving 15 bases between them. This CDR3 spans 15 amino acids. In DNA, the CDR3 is TGTGCCAGCAGCTTAGCCCTCGGCGCGGGAAGCGAGCAGTACTTC. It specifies CASSLALGAGSEQYF.

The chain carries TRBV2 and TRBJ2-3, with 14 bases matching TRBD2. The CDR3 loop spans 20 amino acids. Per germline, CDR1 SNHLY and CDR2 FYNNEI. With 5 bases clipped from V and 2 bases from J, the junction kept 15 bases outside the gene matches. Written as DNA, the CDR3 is TGTGCCAGCAGTCTTACCGGGACTAGCGGGAGAGGGGGGCTCACAGATACGCAGTATTTT. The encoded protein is CASSLTGTSGRGGLTDTQYF.

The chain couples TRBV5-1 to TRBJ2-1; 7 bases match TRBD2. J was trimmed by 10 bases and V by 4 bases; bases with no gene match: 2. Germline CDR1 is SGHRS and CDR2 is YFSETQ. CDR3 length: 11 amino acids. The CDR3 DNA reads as TGCGCCAGCAGCGGGACTACCGAGCAGTTCTTC. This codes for CASSGTTEQFF.

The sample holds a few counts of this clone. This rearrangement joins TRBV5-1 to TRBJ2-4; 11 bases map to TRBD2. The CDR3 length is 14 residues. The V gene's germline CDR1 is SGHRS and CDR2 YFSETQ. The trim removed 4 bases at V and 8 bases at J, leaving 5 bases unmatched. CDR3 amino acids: CASSRGTSGDIQYF. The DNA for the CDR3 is TGCGCCAGCAGCCGAGGGACTAGCGGTGACATTCAGTACTTC. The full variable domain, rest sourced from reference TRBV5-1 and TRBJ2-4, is KAGVTQTPRYLIKTRGQQVTLSCSPISGHRSVSWYQQTPGQGLQFLFEYFSETQRNKGNFPGRFSGRQFSNSRSEMNVSTLELGDSALYLCASSRGTSGDIQYFGAGTRLSVL.

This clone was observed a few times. CDR3 DNA sequence: TGTGCCAGCTCACCACCGAAGGGGAACACTGAAGCTTTCTTT. It encodes CASSPPKGNTEAFF. The chain carries TRBV18 and TRBJ1-1; D is unresolved. The CDR3 spans 14 residues. V lost 0 bases to trimming and J lost 1 base, with 6 bases between them. Germline CDR1 reads KGHSH; CDR2 reads LQKENI. Combining the CDR3 with reference TRBV18 and TRBJ1-1 gives the whole variable domain NAGVMQNPRHLVRRRGQEARLRCSPMKGHSHVYWYRQLPEEGLKFMVYLQKENIIDESGMPKERFSAEFPKEGPSILRIQQVVRGDSAAYFCASSPPKGNTEAFFGQGTRLTVV.

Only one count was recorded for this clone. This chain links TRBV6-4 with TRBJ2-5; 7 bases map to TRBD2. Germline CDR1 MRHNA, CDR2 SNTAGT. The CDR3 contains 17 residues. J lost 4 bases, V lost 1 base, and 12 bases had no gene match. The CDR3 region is CASSDFYGVWEGETQYF. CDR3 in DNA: TGTGCCAGCAGTGACTTTTACGGAGTGTGGGAGGGAGAGACCCAGTACTTC.

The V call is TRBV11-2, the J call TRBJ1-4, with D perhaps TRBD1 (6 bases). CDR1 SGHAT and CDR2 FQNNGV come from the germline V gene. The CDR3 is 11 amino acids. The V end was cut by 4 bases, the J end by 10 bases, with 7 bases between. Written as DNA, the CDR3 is TGTGCCAGCAGCTGGGACACAAAACTGTTTTTT. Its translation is CASSWDTKLFF.

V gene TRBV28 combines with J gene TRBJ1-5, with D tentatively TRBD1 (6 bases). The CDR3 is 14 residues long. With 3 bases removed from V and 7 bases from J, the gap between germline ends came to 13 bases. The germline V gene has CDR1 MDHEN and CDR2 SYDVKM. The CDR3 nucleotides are TGTGCCAGCAGTTTCCCGAGGGGGGACCAGCCCCAGCATTTT. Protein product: CASSFPRGDQPQHF.

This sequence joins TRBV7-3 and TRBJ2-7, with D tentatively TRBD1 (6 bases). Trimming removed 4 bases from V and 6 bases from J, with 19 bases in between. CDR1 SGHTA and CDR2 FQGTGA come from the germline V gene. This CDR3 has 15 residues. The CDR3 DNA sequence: TGTGCCAGCAGCTCCCAGGGGTCAAGCGCGGTCGAGCAGTACTTC. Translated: CASSSQGSSAVEQYF.

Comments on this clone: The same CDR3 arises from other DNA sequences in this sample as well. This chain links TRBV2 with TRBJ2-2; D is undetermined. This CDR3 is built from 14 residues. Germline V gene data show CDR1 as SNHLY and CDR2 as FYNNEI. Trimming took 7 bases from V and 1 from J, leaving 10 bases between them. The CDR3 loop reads CASNSAENTGELFF. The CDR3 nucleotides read TGTGCCAGCAACTCGGCAGAGAACACCGGGGAGCTGTTTTTT.

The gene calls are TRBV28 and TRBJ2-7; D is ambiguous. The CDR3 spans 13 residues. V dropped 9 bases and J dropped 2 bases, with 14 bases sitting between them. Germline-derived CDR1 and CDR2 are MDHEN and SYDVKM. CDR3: CASTQAYTYEQYF. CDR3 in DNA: TGTGCCAGTACGCAGGCATACACCTACGAGCAGTACTTC.

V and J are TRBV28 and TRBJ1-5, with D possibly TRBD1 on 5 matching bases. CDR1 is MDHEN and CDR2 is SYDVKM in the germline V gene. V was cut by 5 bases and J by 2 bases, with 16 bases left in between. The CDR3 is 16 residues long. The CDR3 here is CASSPYLQGRNQPQHF. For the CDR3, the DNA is TGTGCCAGCAGTCCCTATCTGCAGGGCCGCAATCAGCCCCAGCATTTT.

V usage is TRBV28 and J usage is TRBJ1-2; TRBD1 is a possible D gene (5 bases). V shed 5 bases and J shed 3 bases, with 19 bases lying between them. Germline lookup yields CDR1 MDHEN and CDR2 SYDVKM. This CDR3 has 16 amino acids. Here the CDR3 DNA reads TGTGCCAGCAGTCCGGACCTCCAGGGTTCTTACTATGGCTACACCTTC. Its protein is CASSPDLQGSYYGYTF.

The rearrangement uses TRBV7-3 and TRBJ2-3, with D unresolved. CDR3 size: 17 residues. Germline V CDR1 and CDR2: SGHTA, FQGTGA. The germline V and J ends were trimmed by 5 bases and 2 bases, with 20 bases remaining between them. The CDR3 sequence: CASSPVCSRSFTDTQYF. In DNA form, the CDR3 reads TGTGCCAGCAGCCCCGTGTGTTCGAGGAGCTTCACAGATACGCAGTATTTT.

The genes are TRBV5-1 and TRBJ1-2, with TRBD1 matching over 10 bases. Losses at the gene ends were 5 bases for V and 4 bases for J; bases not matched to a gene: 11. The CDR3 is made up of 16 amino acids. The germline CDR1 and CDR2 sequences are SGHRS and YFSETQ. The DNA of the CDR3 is TGCGCCAGCAGGGGGGACAGGGGCCCCTTTGGCTATGGCTACACCTTC. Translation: CASRGDRGPFGYGYTF.

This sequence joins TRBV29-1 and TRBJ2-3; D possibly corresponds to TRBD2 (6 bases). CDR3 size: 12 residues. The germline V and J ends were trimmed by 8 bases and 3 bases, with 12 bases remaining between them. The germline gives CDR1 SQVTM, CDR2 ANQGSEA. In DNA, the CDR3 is TGCAGCTCCCGGAGGGCTACAGATACGCAGTATTTT. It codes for CSSRRATDTQYF.